This T cell receptor (beta chain) is drawn from a study of cytomegalovirus exposure and HLA in healthy donors. Germline V CDR1 and CDR2: KGHSH, LQKENI. The V end lost 6 bases, the J end lost 4 bases, and 12 bases lay between the germline ends. The CDR3 contains 13 residues. Regarding this clone: Its antigen is as yet unknown.

Findings and caveats of the study: Immune exposure was documented only through CMV serostatus. Among TCR beta chains, those listed as cytomegalovirus-associated numbered about 160.

The PCR contained 60 Vbeta and 13 Jbeta primers. Repertoires were generated with immunoSEQ multiplex PCR, while TCRdb's copy carries only in-frame clones and drops some. Counted here are approximately 150,000 clones, under 80% occurring once; the ten biggest clones make up more than 3.5%. The sequencing input was PBMCs. The receptor's source is a man in his forties in good health and CMV-seronegative. V usage is TRBV18 and J usage is TRBJ1-2; D remains ambiguous. CDR3 sequence: CASSSEAPYGYTF. CDR3 sequence (DNA): TGTGCCAGCTCCTCCGAAGCCCCCTATGGCTACACCTTC.